This TCR beta chain was identified during a study of cytomegalovirus exposure and HLA in healthy donors. Broader study findings: What was likely a sequencing artifact was a cluster of highly shared sequence variants. According to the study, 160 or so TCR beta chains were cytomegalovirus-associated. There were several of the most significant clusters that appeared linked to common viral pathogens in a later analysis.

PCR employed 60 Vbeta and 13 Jbeta primers. The table came from immunoSEQ multiplex PCR; TCRdb's copy has only in-frame clones and leaves some out. The repertoire holds 95,000 to 150,000 clones, with around 77% as singletons. Every donor was a healthy person donating bone marrow. As for this clone: Its cognate antigen is unknown.

V shed 4 bases and J 8 bases; nucleotides not matched to a gene: 8. Germline lookup yields CDR1 SGDLS and CDR2 YYNGEE. The length of the CDR3 is 13 residues. V gene TRBV9 combines with J gene TRBJ1-2, with 7 bases identical to TRBD1. Sequencing used PBMCs. The TCR comes from a man younger than 35 in good health and CMV-seropositive. In DNA form, the CDR3 reads TGTGCCAGCAGCACGCGACAGGGCGGAGGCTACACCTTC. It encodes CASSTRQGGGYTF.